This is a list of T cell receptor beta chains from one sample in a study of OX40 agonist ivuxolimab in advanced cancers. Sequencing was performed with immunoSEQ multiplex PCR; in TCRdb, only in-frame clones are kept and a portion is missing. Found here are some 30,000 clones, 79% of them singletons; the top ten hold roughly 15%. The sample in question was CD4+ or CD8+ T cells sorted from blood, obtained in a trial of the OX40 agonist ivuxolimab. The receptors here all came from an adult with an advanced solid tumor such as melanoma, head and neck, liver or kidney cancer. Both conserved end residues are trimmed from each CDR3. Fields, in order: CDR3 length, V gene, CDR3 protein.

length: 15; V: TRBV10-3; CDR3: AISGRTSGGPYNEQF
length: 11; V: TRBV28; CDR3: ASSFFGQSEQF
length: 13; V: TRBV5-1; CDR3: ASSLSGAANEKLF
length: 12; V: TRBV2; CDR3: ASREGLTQETQY
length: 11; V: TRBV19; CDR3: ASSAARDRGIY
length: 12; V: TRBV19; CDR3: ASSTGTDNEKLF
length: 18; V: TRBV2; CDR3: ASSEALRGQGAVSKNIQY
length: 13; V: TRBV28; CDR3: ATGRGGAGSTEAF
length: 14; V: TRBV28; CDR3: ASSSLSSIGREGYT
length: 14; V: TRBV15; CDR3: ATTKDSGVTNYGYT
length: 13; V: TRBV15; CDR3: ATSRVDGIGYEQY
length: 14; V: TRBV25-1; CDR3: ASSDPGHGKINEQF
length: 16; V: TRBV11-2; CDR3: ASSLAPRQGRMNTEAF
length: 9; V: TRBV27; CDR3: ASSPWDGYT
length: 14; V: TRBV5-1; CDR3: ASSSLQGSGTGELF
length: 12; V: TRBV30; CDR3: AWGDRARNQPQH
length: 13; V: TRBV6-6; CDR3: ASSPGTGGNEKLF
length: 15; V: TRBV18; CDR3: ASSRTGTAHMNTEAF
length: 13; V: TRBV4-2; CDR3: ASSPTGQQNTEAF
length: 12; V: TRBV5-1; CDR3: ATREGAMNTEAF
length: 13; V: TRBV18; CDR3: ASSSLDRGTTEAF
length: 14; V: TRBV12-2; CDR3: ASRLPGPISNYGYT
length: 12; V: TRBV29-1; CDR3: SVERGPNGYEQY
length: 12; V: TRBV28; CDR3: ASSLGTGFYEQY
length: 12; V: TRBV5-1; CDR3: ASSLENGNEKLF
length: 10; V: TRBV4-1; CDR3: ASSQVNTEAF
length: 13; V: TRBV9; CDR3: ASSLEGLAGEEQY
length: 13; V: TRBV7-3; CDR3: ASSLNQGANTEAF
length: 13; V: TRBV19; CDR3: ASSGGTNDYNEQF
length: 13; V: TRBV7-7; CDR3: AGSLNPGQGNTIY
length: 12; V: TRBV6-1; CDR3: ASSESSSYNEQF
length: 12; V: TRBV30; CDR3: AWSVRLLKAEAF
length: 9; V: TRBV30; CDR3: AWSVTGPQH
length: 10; V: TRBV5-4; CDR3: ASSRTGDEQF
length: 12; V: TRBV6-5; CDR3: ASSRRGRNTEAF
length: 12; V: TRBV5-1; CDR3: ASSSGTATGELF
length: 9; V: TRBV27; CDR3: ASSLGYEQY
length: 14; V: TRBV19; CDR3: ASSIGQGALGNTIY
length: 11; V: TRBV19; CDR3: ASSIRGGQPQH
length: 13; V: TRBV5-1; CDR3: ASSLTGISKNIQY
length: 13; V: TRBV11-2; CDR3: ASSLRTLTTYEQY
length: 14; V: TRBV7-2; CDR3: ASSLVGDRANTEAF
length: 11; V: TRBV7-7; CDR3: ASSRDRMYEQY
length: 11; V: TRBV28; CDR3: ASSLFFGTEAF
length: 11; V: TRBV11-3; CDR3: ASSLDTRGTQY
length: 13; V: TRBV7-8; CDR3: ASSPQRGTTDTQY
length: 14; V: TRBV28; CDR3: ASSPEGRAGNQPQH
length: 12; V: TRBV11-2; CDR3: ASSLGDRLYEQY
length: 13; V: TRBV19; CDR3: ASTPLGSSNQPQH
length: 13; V: TRBV27; CDR3: ASSRRSSGANVLT
length: 13; V: TRBV10-3; CDR3: AISESGRGQQPQH
length: 15; V: TRBV4-2; CDR3: ASSHISAVSSYNEQF
length: 12; V: TRBV14; CDR3: ASSLRTGGYGYT
length: 12; V: TRBV9; CDR3: ASSEFQGSTEAF
length: 14; V: TRBV5-5; CDR3: ASSFGQGLSNQPQH
length: 13; V: TRBV2; CDR3: ASIKTGGGTGELF
length: 12; V: TRBV7-2; CDR3: ASSLDGPYYGYT
length: 12; V: TRBV18; CDR3: ASSRSGVNYGYT
length: 13; V: TRBV19; CDR3: ASTIEGTSNTEAF
length: 12; V: TRBV19; CDR3: ASAREQTNYGYT